The text below deals with one T cell receptor beta chain. This sample stems from a study of cytomegalovirus exposure and HLA in healthy donors. This PCR relied on a set of 60 Vbeta primers and 13 Jbeta primers. Sequencing used immunoSEQ multiplex PCR; TCRdb keeps in-frame clones, though not all of them. In the table there are roughly 100,000 clones, less than 85% of which are singletons. Trimming at V came to 2 bases and at J to 1 base, leaving 12 bases not matched to a gene. The CDR3 length is 20 residues. Germline CDR1 reads MGHRA; CDR2 reads YSYEKL. This chain connects TRBV4-1 to TRBJ2-2, with 11 positions matching TRBD2. The sequenced sample consisted of PBMCs. This clonotype was sampled from a man aged 35-49 years in good health and CMV-seropositive. The CDR3 bases are TGCGCCAGCAGCCAATTGACTAGCGGGACAAACAAAGGGAACACCGGGGAGCTGTTTTTT. Its protein product is CASSQLTSGTNKGNTGELFF.